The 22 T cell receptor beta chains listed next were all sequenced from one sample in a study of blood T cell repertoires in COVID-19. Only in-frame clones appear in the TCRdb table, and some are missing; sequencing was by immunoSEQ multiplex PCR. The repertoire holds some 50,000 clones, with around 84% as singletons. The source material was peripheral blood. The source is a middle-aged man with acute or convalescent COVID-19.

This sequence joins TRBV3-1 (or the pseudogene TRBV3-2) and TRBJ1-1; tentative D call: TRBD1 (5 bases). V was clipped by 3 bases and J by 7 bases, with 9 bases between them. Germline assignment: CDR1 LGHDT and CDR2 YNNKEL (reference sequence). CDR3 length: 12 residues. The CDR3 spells CASSHDSGEAFF. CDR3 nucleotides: TGTGCCAGCAGCCATGACAGTGGTGAAGCTTTCTTT.

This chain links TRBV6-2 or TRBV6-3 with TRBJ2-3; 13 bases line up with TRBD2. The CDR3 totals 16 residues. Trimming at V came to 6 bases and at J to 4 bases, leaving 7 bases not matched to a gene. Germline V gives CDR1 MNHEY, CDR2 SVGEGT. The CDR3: CASSWRLAGGADTQYF. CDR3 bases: TGTGCCAGCAGCTGGAGACTAGCGGGAGGCGCAGATACGCAGTATTTT.

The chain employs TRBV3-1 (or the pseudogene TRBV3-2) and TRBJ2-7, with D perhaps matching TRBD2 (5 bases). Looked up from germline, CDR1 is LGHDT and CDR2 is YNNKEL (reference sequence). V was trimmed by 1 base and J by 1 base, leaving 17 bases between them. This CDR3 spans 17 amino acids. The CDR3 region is CASSQAGGSRGSYEQYF. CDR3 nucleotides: TGTGCCAGCAGCCAAGCTGGCGGGTCCCGCGGGTCCTACGAGCAGTACTTC.

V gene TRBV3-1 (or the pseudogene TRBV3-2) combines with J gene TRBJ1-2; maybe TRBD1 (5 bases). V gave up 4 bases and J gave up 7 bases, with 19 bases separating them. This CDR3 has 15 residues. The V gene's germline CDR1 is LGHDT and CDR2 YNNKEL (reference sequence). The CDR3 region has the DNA TGTGCCAGCAGCCCGCAGGACACCCCGTCAAGTGGCTACACCTTC. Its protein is CASSPQDTPSSGYTF.

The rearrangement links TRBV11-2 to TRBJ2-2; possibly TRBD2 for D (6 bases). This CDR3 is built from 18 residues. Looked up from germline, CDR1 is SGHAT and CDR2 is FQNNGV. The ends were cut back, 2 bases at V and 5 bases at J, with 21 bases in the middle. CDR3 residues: CASSLIQGGTRRTGELFF. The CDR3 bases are TGTGCCAGCAGCTTAATCCAAGGAGGGACTCGTCGAACCGGGGAGCTGTTTTTT.

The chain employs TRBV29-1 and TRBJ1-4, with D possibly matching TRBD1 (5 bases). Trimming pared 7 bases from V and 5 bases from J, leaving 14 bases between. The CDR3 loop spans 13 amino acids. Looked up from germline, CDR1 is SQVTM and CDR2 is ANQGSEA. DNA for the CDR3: TGCAGCGCCTCGACAGACACCAATGAAAAACTGTTTTTT. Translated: CSASTDTNEKLFF.

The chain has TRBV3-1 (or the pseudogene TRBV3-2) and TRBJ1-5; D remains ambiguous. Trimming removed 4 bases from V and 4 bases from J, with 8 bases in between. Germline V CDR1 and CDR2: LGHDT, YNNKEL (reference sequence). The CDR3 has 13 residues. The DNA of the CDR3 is TGTGCCAGCAGCCCTAGTTGGAATCAGCCCCAGCATTTT. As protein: CASSPSWNQPQHF.

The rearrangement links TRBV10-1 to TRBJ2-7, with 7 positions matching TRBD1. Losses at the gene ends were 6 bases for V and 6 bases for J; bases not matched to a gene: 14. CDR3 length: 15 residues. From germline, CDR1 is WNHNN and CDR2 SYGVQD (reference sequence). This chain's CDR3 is CASRRAGTAFCEQYF. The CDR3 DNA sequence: TGCGCCAGCAGGAGAGCCGGGACAGCGTTCTGCGAGCAGTACTTC.

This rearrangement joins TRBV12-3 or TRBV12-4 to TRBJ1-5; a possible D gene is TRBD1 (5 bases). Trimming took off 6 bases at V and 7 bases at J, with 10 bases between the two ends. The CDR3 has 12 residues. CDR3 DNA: TGTGCCAGCAGCGGGGCGGGACAGCCCCAGCATTTT. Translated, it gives CASSGAGQPQHF.

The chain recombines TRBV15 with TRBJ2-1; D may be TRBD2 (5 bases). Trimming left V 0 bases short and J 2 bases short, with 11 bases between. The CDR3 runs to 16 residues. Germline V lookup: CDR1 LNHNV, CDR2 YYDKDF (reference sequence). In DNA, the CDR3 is TGTGCCACCAGCAGAGACGATAGCGAGACCTACAATGAGCAGTTCTTC. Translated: CATSRDDSETYNEQFF.

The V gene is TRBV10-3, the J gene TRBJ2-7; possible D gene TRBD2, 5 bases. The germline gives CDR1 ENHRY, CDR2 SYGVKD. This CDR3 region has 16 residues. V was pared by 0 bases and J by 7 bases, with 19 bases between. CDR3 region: CAISESNSGRSGEQYF. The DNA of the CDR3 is TGTGCCATCAGTGAGTCGAATTCGGGCCGATCGGGGGAGCAGTACTTC.

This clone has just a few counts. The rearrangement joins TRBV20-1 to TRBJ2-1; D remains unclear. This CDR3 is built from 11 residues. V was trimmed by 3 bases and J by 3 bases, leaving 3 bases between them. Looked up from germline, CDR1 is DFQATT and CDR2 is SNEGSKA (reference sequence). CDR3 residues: CSASNYNEQFF. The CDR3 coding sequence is TGCAGTGCTAGCAACTACAATGAGCAGTTCTTC.

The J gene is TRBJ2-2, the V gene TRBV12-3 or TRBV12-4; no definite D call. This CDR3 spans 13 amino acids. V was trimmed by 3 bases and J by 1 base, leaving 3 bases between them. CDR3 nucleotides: TGTGCCAGCAGTTTTATGAACACCGGGGAGCTGTTTTTT. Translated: CASSFMNTGELFF.

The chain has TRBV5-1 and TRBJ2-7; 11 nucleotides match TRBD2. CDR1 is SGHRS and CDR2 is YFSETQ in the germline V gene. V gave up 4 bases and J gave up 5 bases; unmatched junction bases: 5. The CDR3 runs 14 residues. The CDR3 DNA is TGCGCCAGCAGCGACCTAGCGGGAGGTAACGAGCAGTACTTC. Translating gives CASSDLAGGNEQYF.

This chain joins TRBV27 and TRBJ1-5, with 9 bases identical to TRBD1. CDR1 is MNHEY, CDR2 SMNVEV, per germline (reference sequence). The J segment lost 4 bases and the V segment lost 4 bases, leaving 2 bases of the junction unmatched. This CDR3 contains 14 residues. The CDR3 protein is CASSSGTGNQPQHF. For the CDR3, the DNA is TGTGCCAGCAGTTCCGGGACAGGGAATCAGCCCCAGCATTTT.

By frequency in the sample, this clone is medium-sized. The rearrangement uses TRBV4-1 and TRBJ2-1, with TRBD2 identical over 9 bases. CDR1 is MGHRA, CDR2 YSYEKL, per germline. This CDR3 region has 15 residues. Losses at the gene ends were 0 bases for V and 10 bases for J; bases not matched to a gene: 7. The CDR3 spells CASSQDFSGSWEQFF. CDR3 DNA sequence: TGCGCCAGCAGCCAAGATTTTAGCGGGAGTTGGGAGCAGTTCTTC.

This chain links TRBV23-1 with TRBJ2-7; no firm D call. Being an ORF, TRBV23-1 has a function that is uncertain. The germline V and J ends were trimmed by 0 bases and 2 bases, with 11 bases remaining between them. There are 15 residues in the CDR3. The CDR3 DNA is TGCGCCAGCAGTCAATCTTACTTGGTCACCTACGAGCAGTACTTC. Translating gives CASSQSYLVTYEQYF.

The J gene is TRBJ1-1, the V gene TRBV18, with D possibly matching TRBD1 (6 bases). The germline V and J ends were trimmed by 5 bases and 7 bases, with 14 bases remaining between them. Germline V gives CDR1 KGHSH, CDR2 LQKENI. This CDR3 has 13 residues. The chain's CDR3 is CASSTSGHFEAFF. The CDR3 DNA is TGTGCCAGCTCAACCTCGGGACACTTTGAAGCTTTCTTT. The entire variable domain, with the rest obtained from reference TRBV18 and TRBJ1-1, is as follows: NAGVMQNPRHLVRRRGQEARLRCSPMKGHSHVYWYRQLPEEGLKFMVYLQKENIIDESGMPKERFSAEFPKEGPSILRIQQVVRGDSAAYFCASSTSGHFEAFFGQGTRLTVV.

The CDR3 sequence is CASSEAVKRYEQYF. For the CDR3, the DNA is TGCGCCAGCAGTGAGGCGGTCAAGCGCTACGAGCAGTACTTC. This rearrangement joins TRBV10-2 to TRBJ2-7; D is unresolved. The ends were cut back, 2 bases at V and 3 bases at J, with 11 bases in the middle. The germline CDR1 and CDR2 sequences are WSHSY and SAAADI. This CDR3 comprises 14 residues.

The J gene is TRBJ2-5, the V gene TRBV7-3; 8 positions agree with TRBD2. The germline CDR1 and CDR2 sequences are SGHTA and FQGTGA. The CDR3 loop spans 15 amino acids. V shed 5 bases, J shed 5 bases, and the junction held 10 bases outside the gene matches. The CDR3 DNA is TGTGCCAGCAGCCCCTTGGGACTAGTTACCGAGACCCAGTACTTC. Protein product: CASSPLGLVTETQYF. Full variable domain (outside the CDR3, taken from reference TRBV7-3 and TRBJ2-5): GAGVSQTPSNKVTEKGKYVELRCDPISGHTALYWYRQSLGQGPEFLIYFQGTGAADDSGLPNDRFFAVRPEGSVSTLKIQRTERGDSAVYLCASSPLGLVTETQYFGPGTRLLVL.

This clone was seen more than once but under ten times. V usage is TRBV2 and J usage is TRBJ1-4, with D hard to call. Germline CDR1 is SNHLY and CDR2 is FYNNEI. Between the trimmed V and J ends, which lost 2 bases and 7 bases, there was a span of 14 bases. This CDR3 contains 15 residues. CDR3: CASSERQAPSEKLFF. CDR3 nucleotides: TGTGCCAGCAGTGAACGTCAGGCGCCGAGTGAAAAACTGTTTTTT.

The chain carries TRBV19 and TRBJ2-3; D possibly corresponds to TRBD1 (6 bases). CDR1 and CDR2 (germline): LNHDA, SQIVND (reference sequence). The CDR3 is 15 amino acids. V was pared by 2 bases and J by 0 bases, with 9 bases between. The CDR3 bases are TGTGCCAGTAGTATACAGGGGCGGAGCACAGATACGCAGTATTTT. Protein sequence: CASSIQGRSTDTQYF.